These 20 T cell receptor beta chains were sequenced from one sample in a study of control samples from healthy donors and cancer patients. Clones were read by immunoSEQ multiplex PCR, and TCRdb kept only the in-frame ones, dropping some. The sample holds 100,000 to 150,000 clones; 91% are singletons and the top ten take roughly 8.7%. The sample comprised blood. Receptor source: a young man in good health.

The chain carries TRBV6-6 and TRBJ2-7, with 8 positions matching TRBD1. The CDR3 has 14 residues. Unmatched junction bases numbered 4, after V lost 6 bases and J lost 0 bases. Looked up from germline, CDR1 is MNHNY and CDR2 is SVGAGI (reference sequence). The chain's CDR3 is CASSLGQASYEQYF. CDR3 sequence (DNA): TGTGCCAGCAGCCTGGGACAGGCCTCCTACGAGCAGTACTTC.

This chain joins TRBV10-3 and TRBJ2-5; the match to TRBD1 covers 7 bases. The length of the CDR3 is 14 residues. CDR1 is ENHRY and CDR2 is SYGVKD in the germline V gene. The junction had 7 bases not matched to a gene; V was cut back by 4 bases and J by 5 bases. The CDR3 DNA reads as TGTGCCATCAGTGTGAAGGGGGCAGGGGAGACCCAGTACTTC. This translates into CAISVKGAGETQYF.

This chain uses TRBV19 with TRBJ1-5, with a possible D match to TRBD1 (5 bases). Looked up from germline, CDR1 is LNHDA and CDR2 is SQIVND (reference sequence). This CDR3 is 15 amino acids long. V lost 1 base to trimming and J lost 7 bases, with 14 bases between them. The CDR3 loop reads CASSIVQGAGQPQHF. CDR3 nucleotide sequence: TGTGCCAGTAGTATAGTCCAGGGAGCGGGGCAGCCCCAGCATTTT.

The chain uses TRBV6-5 and TRBJ2-7, with D tentatively TRBD1 (5 bases). V lost 2 bases and J lost 0, with 11 bases in between. Germline values: CDR1 MNHEY, CDR2 SVGAGI. This CDR3 comprises 15 residues. The CDR3 region is CASSYVTANSYEQYF. CDR3 nucleotide sequence: TGTGCCAGCAGTTACGTGACAGCGAACTCCTACGAGCAGTACTTC.

The genes are TRBV15 and TRBJ2-3; weak D call: TRBD2 (5 bases). The V gene's germline CDR1 is LNHNV and CDR2 YYDKDF (reference sequence). This CDR3 comprises 13 residues. Trimming took off 0 bases at V and 5 bases at J, with 6 bases between the two ends. The CDR3 nucleotides read TGTGCCACCAGCAGAGAGGGGAGAGATACGCAGTATTTT. It specifies CATSREGRDTQYF.

The chain links TRBV6-6 to TRBJ1-4, with D possibly matching TRBD1 (5 bases). Trimming took 8 bases from V and 4 from J, leaving 8 bases between them. This CDR3 has 12 amino acids. Germline V gene sequence: CDR1 MNHNY, CDR2 SVGAGI (reference sequence). DNA of the CDR3: TGTGCCAGCGATAGGGGTAATGAAAAACTGTTTTTT. Its translation: CASDRGNEKLFF.

This sequence joins TRBV3-1 (or the pseudogene TRBV3-2) and TRBJ2-1, with D uncertain. Germline V gene lookup returns CDR1 LGHDT and CDR2 YNNKEL (reference sequence). CDR3 length equals 12 residues. Trimming pared 4 bases from V and 10 bases from J, leaving 11 bases between. The CDR3 DNA reads as TGTGCCAGCAGCCTTCGAAACGGGGAGCAGTTCTTC. Translating it yields CASSLRNGEQFF.

This chain uses TRBV6-5 with TRBJ1-1, with 9 nucleotides matching TRBD1. The V and J ends lost 6 bases and 4 bases, in that order; junction bases with no gene match: 9. This CDR3 has 15 amino acids. Germline lookup yields CDR1 MNHEY and CDR2 SVGAGI. The CDR3 loop reads CASRPRQGVVTEAFF. CDR3 nucleotides: TGTGCCAGCAGACCTAGACAGGGGGTGGTCACTGAAGCTTTCTTT.

The gene calls are TRBV9 and TRBJ1-2, with 7 nucleotides matching TRBD1. CDR3 length equals 13 residues. Looked up from germline, CDR1 is SGDLS and CDR2 is YYNGEE. J gave up 5 bases and V 3 bases, and 4 bases lay outside the gene matches. CDR3 amino acids: CASSASRGYGYTF. The CDR3 DNA is TGTGCCAGCAGCGCATCCAGGGGGTATGGCTACACCTTC.

This clone was seen once. The CDR3 DNA reads TGTGCCAGCAGCATGGGACAGGGGACAACTAATGAAAAACTGTTTTTT. Protein product: CASSMGQGTTNEKLFF. V is TRBV7-8 and J is TRBJ1-4; 10 positions match TRBD1. The ends lost 5 bases at V and 0 bases at J; junction bases unmatched: 3. The CDR3 runs 16 residues. CDR1 is SGHVS, CDR2 FQNEAQ, per germline.

The V call is TRBV9, the J call TRBJ1-4; 9 bases match TRBD1. Germline V gene data show CDR1 as SGDLS and CDR2 as YYNGEE. J was trimmed by 4 bases and V by 4 bases; bases with no gene match: 2. The CDR3 totals 14 residues. The CDR3, as DNA: TGTGCCAGCAGCAAGACAGGGGGTAATGAAAAACTGTTTTTT. This translates into CASSKTGGNEKLFF.

The chain uses TRBV24-1 and TRBJ2-2, with 11 bases lining up with TRBD1. Germline assignment: CDR1 KGHDR and CDR2 SFDVKD. The ends lost 3 bases at V and 8 bases at J; junction bases unmatched: 7. This CDR3 is 16 amino acids long. CDR3 DNA: TGTGCCACCAGTGATCGGACAGGGGGCGGGAGAGGGGAGCTGTTTTTT. This gives the protein CATSDRTGGGRGELFF.

J is TRBJ2-1 and V is TRBV6-6, with 16 nucleotides matching TRBD2. The J segment lost 6 bases and the V segment lost 5 bases, leaving 10 bases of the junction unmatched. This CDR3 spans 18 amino acids. CDR1 is MNHNY, CDR2 SVGAGI, per germline (reference sequence). The CDR3 loop is CASSRPGLAGGLGNEQFF. The CDR3 DNA is TGTGCCAGCAGTCGTCCGGGACTAGCGGGGGGGCTAGGCAATGAGCAGTTCTTC.

This clone has just one count. The chain recombines TRBV3-1 (or the pseudogene TRBV3-2) with TRBJ2-7; 11 bases agree with TRBD1. CDR1 LGHDT and CDR2 YNNKEL come from the germline V gene (reference sequence). V gave up 1 base and J gave up 4 bases; unmatched junction bases: 3. This CDR3 is 15 amino acids long. The CDR3 coding sequence is TGTGCCAGCAGCCAAGCTTGGGACAGGGGGTACGAGCAGTACTTC. Residues: CASSQAWDRGYEQYF.

V usage is TRBV12-5 and J usage is TRBJ2-7; D is undetermined. Germline V gene sequence: CDR1 LGHNT, CDR2 FRNRAP. The ends were cut back, 3 bases at V and 2 bases at J, with 14 bases in the middle. This CDR3 has 15 residues. CDR3 residues: CASGLGKQPTYEQYF. CDR3 in DNA: TGTGCTAGTGGTTTAGGAAAACAGCCAACCTACGAGCAGTACTTC.

The CDR3 coding sequence is TGTGCCAGCAGTTTAGACAGGGGGGTAACAGATACGCAGTATTTT. Translation: CASSLDRGVTDTQYF. The chain uses TRBV27 and TRBJ2-3; TRBD1 matches 9 bases. The CDR3 sequence is 15 residues long. Germline lookup yields CDR1 MNHEY and CDR2 SMNVEV (reference sequence). The V and J ends lost 2 bases and 3 bases, in that order; junction bases with no gene match: 3.

The chain recombines TRBV5-1 with TRBJ2-5; TRBD1 might be the D (6 bases). Trimming took 9 bases from V and 4 from J, leaving 16 bases between them. Germline V gene sequence: CDR1 SGHRS, CDR2 YFSETQ. This CDR3 comprises 13 residues. The CDR3 coding sequence is TGCGCCACCTCCCCCACAGGGCCAGAGACCCAGTACTTC. It is translated as CATSPTGPETQYF.

The V call is TRBV19, the J call TRBJ2-3, with TRBD2 identical over 11 bases. The germline V gene has CDR1 LNHDA and CDR2 SQIVND (reference sequence). The CDR3 runs to 15 residues. With V trimmed by 6 bases and J by 7 bases, 9 bases remained unmatched. In nucleotides, the CDR3 is TGTGCCAGTAGGTTAGCGGGGGGGCCGAGGAATACGCAGTATTTT. This codes for CASRLAGGPRNTQYF. Full variable domain (missing parts from reference TRBV19 and TRBJ2-3): DGGITQSPKYLFRKEGQNVTLSCEQNLNHDAMYWYRQDPGQGLRLIYYSQIVNDFQKGDIAEGYSVSREKKESFPLTVTSAQKNPTAFYLCASRLAGGPRNTQYFGPGTRLTVL.

This sequence joins TRBV7-2 and TRBJ1-2; D may be TRBD1 (5 bases). The CDR3 loop spans 15 amino acids. In germline, CDR1 is SGHTA, CDR2 FQGNSA. The V end was cut by 5 bases, the J end by 4 bases, with 17 bases between. The CDR3 coding sequence is TGTGCCAGCAGCCCTCTAGACAGAAATCTCTATGGCTACACCTTC. It encodes CASSPLDRNLYGYTF.

This chain joins TRBV3-1 (or the pseudogene TRBV3-2) and TRBJ1-1; D remains unclear. Trimming took 1 base from V and 3 from J, leaving 3 bases between them. Germline V gene lookup returns CDR1 LGHDT and CDR2 YNNKEL (reference sequence). The CDR3 loop spans 12 amino acids. CDR3: CASSQVHTEAFF. CDR3 nucleotide sequence: TGTGCCAGCAGCCAAGTTCACACTGAAGCTTTCTTT.